Shown below are 12 T cell receptor beta chains from a single sample sequenced in a study of T cells after yellow fever vaccination. MiXCR, run by TCRdb on the 5' RACE reads, gives a single entry per CDR3 protein. In the table there are roughly 300,000 distinct CDR3 sequences, roughly 8.6% of which are singletons. This specimen was PBMCs, taken approximately 40 days after the first yellow fever vaccination. Receptors were obtained from a man between 18 and 35 years old who received the YFV17D yellow fever vaccine.

The sample holds a few counts of this clonotype. V usage is TRBV12-3 or TRBV12-4 and J usage is TRBJ1-5, with D perhaps TRBD1 (5 bases). V lost 4 bases and J lost 3, with 13 bases in between. The CDR3 sequence is 15 residues long. The CDR3 coding sequence is TGTGCCAGCAGTTCCTCCGGGACTTTCAATCAGCCCCAGCATTTT. Protein: CASSSSGTFNQPQHF.

The rearrangement joins TRBV7-2 to TRBJ1-6; D unresolved. Trimming left V 6 bases short and J 8 bases short, with 14 bases between. CDR3 length: 14 residues. Germline loops: CDR1 SGHTA, CDR2 FQGNSA. The CDR3, as DNA: TGTGCCAGCAGTTCAGTATGGGCGGATTCACCCCTCCACTTT. Translated, it gives CASSSVWADSPLHF.

As regards this clonotype: At one end the junction does not follow the germline gene, possibly because of a read error. The chain is built from TRBV12-3 or TRBV12-4 and TRBJ2-7; D not resolved. This CDR3 spans 12 amino acids. This CDR3 reads CASSFESYGQYF. CDR3 sequence (DNA): TGTGCCAGCAGTTTCGAGTCCTACGGGCAGTACTTC.

The chain carries TRBV7-2 and TRBJ2-7; 7 bases agree with TRBD2. The ends lost 5 bases at V and 2 bases at J; junction bases unmatched: 3. The CDR3 length is 13 residues. Looked up from germline, CDR1 is SGHTA and CDR2 is FQGNSA. The CDR3 is CASSVSGAYEQYF. The DNA for the CDR3 is TGTGCCAGCAGCGTGAGCGGGGCCTACGAGCAGTACTTC.

In its sample, this clonotype was seen a few times. V usage is TRBV5-1 and J usage is TRBJ1-1, with 7 bases identical to TRBD1. The CDR3 sequence is 14 residues long. Germline lookup yields CDR1 SGHRS and CDR2 YFSETQ. The trim removed 4 bases at V and 6 bases at J, leaving 9 bases unmatched. The CDR3 protein is CASSTQGEGAEAFF. The CDR3 DNA is TGCGCCAGCAGCACTCAGGGGGAAGGTGCTGAAGCTTTCTTT. The full variable domain, in which reference TRBV5-1 and TRBJ1-1 provide the parts outside the CDR3, is KAGVTQTPRYLIKTRGQQVTLSCSPISGHRSVSWYQQTPGQGLQFLFEYFSETQRNKGNFPGRFSGRQFSNSRSEMNVSTLELGDSALYLCASSTQGEGAEAFFGQGTRLTVV.

In its sample, this clonotype was seen a few times. The V gene is TRBV15, the J gene TRBJ2-1, with a possible D match to TRBD2 (5 bases). Trimming cost V 0 bases and J 4 bases, with 10 bases left between them. The CDR3 is 15 residues long. CDR1 LNHNV and CDR2 YYDKDF come from the germline V gene (reference sequence). The CDR3 sequence: CATSRDRGAYNEQFF. CDR3 DNA: TGTGCCACCAGCAGAGATCGGGGAGCTTACAATGAGCAGTTCTTC.

The CDR3 sequence: CASSQGSKSNQPQHF. Here the CDR3 DNA reads TGCGCCAGCAGCCAAGGGTCCAAAAGCAATCAGCCCCAGCATTTT. V and J are TRBV4-1 and TRBJ1-5; D gene uncertain. Trimming shortened V by 1 base and J by 1 base, and 8 bases separated the two germline ends. Germline V gives CDR1 MGHRA, CDR2 YSYEKL. The CDR3 is 15 amino acids.

This clonotype appeared many times. The chain links TRBV5-1 to TRBJ1-3; D unresolved. V was trimmed by 0 bases and J by 2 bases, leaving 12 bases between them. Germline CDR1 is SGHRS and CDR2 is YFSETQ. The CDR3 is 16 residues long. The CDR3 DNA reads as TGCGCCAGCAGCTTGGACCCCAGCGGAGCTGGAAACACCATATATTTT. Protein product: CASSLDPSGAGNTIYF.

This clonotype has a handful of counts. This sequence joins TRBV11-2 and TRBJ2-3; 15 bases agree with TRBD2. Germline CDR1 is SGHAT and CDR2 is FQNNGV. This CDR3 is 18 amino acids long. V dropped 6 bases and J dropped 0; count of bases not matched to a gene: 7. CDR3 protein: CASSRRGLAGGSTDTQYF. In DNA form, the CDR3 reads TGTGCCAGCAGTAGACGGGGACTAGCGGGGGGTAGCACAGATACGCAGTATTTT.

The rearrangement uses TRBV20-1 and TRBJ2-5; a weak D match, TRBD2 (5 bases). Between the trimmed V and J ends, which lost 2 bases and 3 bases, there was a span of 19 bases. CDR3 length: 16 residues. The germline CDR1 and CDR2 sequences are DFQATT and SNEGSKA (reference sequence). The CDR3 reads CSARSPDPRAKETQYF. DNA for the CDR3: TGCAGTGCTAGATCGCCCGACCCGAGGGCCAAAGAGACCCAGTACTTC.

There are a few counts of this clonotype. The genes are TRBV24-1 and TRBJ2-2; D unresolved. Per germline, CDR1 KGHDR and CDR2 SFDVKD. The CDR3 is made up of 15 amino acids. Trimming removed 4 bases at V and 6 bases at J, with 14 bases between. The CDR3: CATSERGYPPGELFF. The CDR3 coding sequence is TGTGCCACCAGTGAACGTGGTTACCCACCCGGGGAGCTGTTTTTT.

This clonotype was observed a few times. The chain employs TRBV9 and TRBJ2-5; no clear D gene. The length of the CDR3 is 15 residues. Germline V gene lookup returns CDR1 SGDLS and CDR2 YYNGEE. Trimming stripped 0 bases from V and 2 bases from J, with 11 bases between. The CDR3 DNA follows: TGTGCCAGCAGCGTAGGGTTAACGATACAAGAGACCCAGTACTTC. Its protein is CASSVGLTIQETQYF.